This is a list of T cell receptor beta chains from one sample in a study of blood T cell repertoires in COVID-19. Libraries were prepared by immunoSEQ multiplex PCR; TCRdb keeps only in-frame clonotypes and omits some of them. This sample carries under 300,000 clones, 84% of them seen once, and the ten largest clones take around 2.5%. Material for sequencing was peripheral blood. Receptors were obtained from a man aged 40-55 years who had recovered from COVID-19. CDR3s include the opening cysteine and the closing phenylalanine or tryptophan. D genes are given only for firm matches. Some rows have no size entry. The others give once, few or many, or a class for an expanded clone.

J gene | D gene | clone size | V gene | CDR3 protein | CDR3 DNA
TRBJ1-2 | TRBD1 | - | TRBV4-3 | CASSLGQGSYGYTF | TGCGCCAGCAGCCTCGGACAGGGAAGCTATGGCTACACCTTC
TRBJ2-1 | TRBD2 | - | TRBV27 | CASSLKGLAVKTYNEQFF | TGTGCCAGCAGTTTAAAGGGACTAGCGGTTAAAACCTACAATGAGCAGTTCTTC
TRBJ2-1 | TRBD2 | - | TRBV5-8 | CASRPTSQAQFF | TGTGCCAGCAGGCCGACTAGCCAGGCGCAGTTCTTC
TRBJ1-4 | - | - | TRBV5-6 | CASSLQGGDEKLFF | TGTGCCAGCAGCTTGCAAGGAGGGGATGAAAAACTGTTTTTT
TRBJ2-7 | - | - | TRBV15 | CATSRDLPGLQDYEQYF | TGTGCCACCAGCAGAGATCTACCGGGACTCCAGGACTACGAGCAGTACTTC
TRBJ1-2 | TRBD1 | few | TRBV5-6 | CASSRYGQAFHGYTF | TGTGCCAGCAGCAGATACGGACAGGCCTTCCATGGCTACACCTTC
TRBJ2-7 | TRBD2 | - | TRBV30 | CAWSAPRTSALREQYF | TGTGCCTGGAGTGCCCCCCGGACTAGCGCTCTTCGCGAGCAGTACTTC
TRBJ2-7 | TRBD2 | - | TRBV10-3 | CAISESSGDYEQYF | TGTGCCATCAGTGAGTCTAGCGGGGACTACGAGCAGTACTTC
TRBJ1-1 | TRBD1 | - | TRBV10-3 | CAISEREGARTEAFF | TGTGCCATCAGTGAGCGGGAGGGGGCTAGGACTGAAGCTTTCTTT
TRBJ2-1 | TRBD2 | - | TRBV7-2 | CASSPRASGSNEQFF | TGTGCCAGCAGCCCCCGCGCTAGCGGGAGCAATGAGCAGTTCTTC